One and the same sample provided the 28 T cell receptor beta chains below, sequenced in a study of blood T cells in healthy people across ages. A second PCR, run for roughly 7 to 12 cycles, used a sample-barcoded 5' primer plus a J-beta primer mix. Each CDR3 protein is one row after TCRdb ran MiXCR on the 5' RACE reads. The sample has 750,000 to 950,000 distinct CDR3 sequences, 53% seen once; the top ten hold roughly 37%. Sequencing input: blood. Receptors were obtained from a man at least 80 years old in good health.

The gene calls are TRBV6-4 and TRBJ2-1; the match to TRBD1 covers 7 bases. V gave up 3 bases and J gave up 4 bases; unmatched junction bases: 6. Germline loops: CDR1 MRHNA, CDR2 SNTAGT. This CDR3 has 15 residues. Written as DNA, the CDR3 is TGTGCCAGCAGTGAAACAGGGGACCAGTACAATGAGCAGTTCTTC. Protein: CASSETGDQYNEQFF.

The chain couples TRBV5-1 to TRBJ1-5; tentative D call: TRBD1 (5 bases). V was clipped by 0 bases and J by 3 bases, with 10 bases between them. The CDR3 covers 15 residues. Germline V gene lookup returns CDR1 SGHRS and CDR2 YFSETQ. CDR3: CASSLGDGNNQPQHF. For the CDR3, the DNA is TGCGCCAGCAGCTTGGGGGACGGAAACAATCAGCCCCAGCATTTT.

In DNA form, the CDR3 reads TGTGCCAGCAGGGCAGGGGGCGCAGGTTCACCCCTCCACTTT. Its translation: CASRAGGAGSPLHF. This chain uses TRBV2 with TRBJ1-6, with TRBD1 matching 8 bases. The V gene end was trimmed by 6 bases and the J gene end by 9 bases; junction bases not matched to a gene: 7. CDR1 is SNHLY and CDR2 is FYNNEI in the germline V gene. The CDR3 consists of 14 residues. The whole variable domain, remainder taken from reference TRBV2 and TRBJ1-6, is EPEVTQTPSHQVTQMGQEVILRCVPISNHLYFYWYRQILGQKVEFLVSFYNNEISEKSEIFDDQFSVERPDGSNFTLKIRSTKLEDSAMYFCASRAGGAGSPLHFGNGTRLTVT.

The genes are TRBV12-3 or TRBV12-4 and TRBJ1-5, with a tentative D call TRBD1 (6 bases). This CDR3 contains 15 residues. V was cut by 5 bases and J by 4 bases, with 15 bases left in between. The DNA of the CDR3 is TGTGCCAGCAGTCCCGCCGGACAGCTTAATCAGCCCCAGCATTTT. The encoded protein is CASSPAGQLNQPQHF.

The chain uses TRBV15 and TRBJ2-1, with D possibly TRBD2 on 5 matching bases. V was clipped by 5 bases and J by 7 bases, with 12 bases between them. The CDR3 length is 13 residues. Germline V CDR1 and CDR2: LNHNV, YYDKDF (reference sequence). The CDR3 reads CATSPPRGNEQFF. Here the CDR3 DNA reads TGTGCCACCAGCCCTCCACGAGGGAATGAGCAGTTCTTC. The full variable domain, with the rest looked up from reference TRBV15 and TRBJ2-1, is DAMVIQNPRYQVTQFGKPVTLSCSQTLNHNVMYWYQQKSSQAPKLLFHYYDKDFNNEADTPDNFQSRRPNTSFCFLDIRSPGLGDTAMYLCATSPPRGNEQFFGPGTRLTVL.

The chain couples TRBV11-2 to TRBJ2-5, with D maybe TRBD2 (6 bases). This CDR3 spans 14 amino acids. Trimming removed 4 bases from V and 4 bases from J, with 13 bases in between. Looked up from germline, CDR1 is SGHAT and CDR2 is FQNNGV. The CDR3 spells CASSSLARGETQYF. CDR3 bases: TGTGCCAGCAGCTCACTAGCTCGGGGAGAGACCCAGTACTTC.

The CDR3 region has the DNA TGCAGCGTCCTTGCGGCCGACAGGGGGTTTCGAGAGACCCAGTTCTTC. Protein product: CSVLAADRGFRETQFF. The gene calls are TRBV29-1 and TRBJ2-1, with TRBD1 matching over 9 bases. CDR1 and CDR2 (germline): SQVTM, ANQGSEA. V dropped 6 bases and J dropped 13; count of bases not matched to a gene: 22. The CDR3 runs to 16 residues.

This clonotype has a handful of counts. CDR3 residues: CSARGGGNRGHEKLFF. The CDR3 nucleotides are TGCAGTGCTAGGGGAGGAGGTAACAGGGGGCACGAAAAACTGTTTTTT. The gene calls are TRBV20-1 and TRBJ1-4, with 9 positions matching TRBD1. The CDR3 spans 16 residues. Germline lookup yields CDR1 DFQATT and CDR2 SNEGSKA (reference sequence). The V and J ends lost 3 bases and 8 bases, in that order; junction bases with no gene match: 13.

The gene calls are TRBV3-1 and TRBJ2-5; TRBD2 might be the D (5 bases). The CDR3 is 17 amino acids. Trimming took 2 bases from V and 2 from J, leaving 18 bases between them. CDR1 and CDR2 (germline): LGHDT, YNNKEL (reference sequence). The CDR3 is CASSQRGSLGEQETQYF. DNA of the CDR3: TGTGCCAGCAGCCAACGTGGCTCCCTGGGAGAGCAAGAGACCCAGTACTTC.

This clonotype was detected only a few times. The chain employs TRBV20-1 and TRBJ2-7, with 11 bases fitting TRBD2. The CDR3 length is 15 residues. Trimming removed 3 bases from V and 2 bases from J; junction bases left unmatched: 6. CDR1 and CDR2 (germline): DFQATT, SNEGSKA (reference sequence). The CDR3 is CSASLAGGRAYEQYF. The CDR3 nucleotides read TGCAGTGCTAGTTTAGCGGGAGGGCGGGCCTACGAGCAGTACTTC.

This sequence joins TRBV12-3 or TRBV12-4 and TRBJ1-1; D is ambiguous. There are 12 residues in the CDR3. V lost 0 bases and J lost 6, with 5 bases in between. CDR3 region: CASSLALAEAFF. DNA for the CDR3: TGTGCCAGCAGTTTAGCGCTGGCTGAAGCTTTCTTT.

The chain links TRBV5-4 to TRBJ2-3; TRBD1 matches at 7 bases. Germline V CDR1 and CDR2: SGHNT, YYREEE (reference sequence). The CDR3 is 13 amino acids. V trimming: 0 bases; J trimming: 14 bases; junction bases outside the gene matches: 9. The CDR3, as DNA: TGTGCCAGCAGCTTGGCCGGGACAGACGACGCGTATTTT. Protein: CASSLAGTDDAYF.

A note on this clonotype: Just one base apart from a much larger clone, this may be a read error. The chain carries TRBV3-1 and TRBJ2-6, with D perhaps matching TRBD1 (6 bases). Germline V lookup: CDR1 LGHDT, CDR2 YNNKEL (reference sequence). This CDR3 has 15 residues. CDR3 protein: CASGFQGSGAYVLTF. The CDR3 DNA sequence: TGTGCCAGCGGATTTCAGGGGTCTGGGGCCTACGTCCTGACTTTC.

The chain combines TRBV5-6 with TRBJ1-4, with D maybe TRBD1 (5 bases). Germline V gene lookup returns CDR1 SGHDT and CDR2 YYEEEE. The CDR3 length is 17 residues. The germline V and J ends were trimmed by 4 bases and 6 bases, with 22 bases remaining between them. For the CDR3, the DNA is TGTGCCAGCAGCCAATGGGGGGATACTAAACCGGATGAAAAACTGTTTTTT. Translated: CASSQWGDTKPDEKLFF.

This clonotype was seen a handful of times. This rearrangement joins TRBV20-1 to TRBJ2-7, with 8 bases fitting TRBD2. With 3 bases clipped from V and 7 bases from J, the junction kept 8 bases outside the gene matches. The germline gives CDR1 DFQATT, CDR2 SNEGSKA (reference sequence). This CDR3 contains 13 residues. The CDR3 coding sequence is TGCAGTGCTAGTTCTCCCGGGACTAGTGAGCAGTACTTC. It codes for CSASSPGTSEQYF.

This clonotype was recorded a few times. The chain employs TRBV28 and TRBJ2-3; D unresolved. Trimming stripped 5 bases from V and 14 bases from J, with 23 bases between. Looked up from germline, CDR1 is MDHEN and CDR2 is SYDVKM. The CDR3 contains 14 residues. The CDR3 loop reads CASSGPGPLRYAYF. For the CDR3, the DNA is TGTGCCAGCAGTGGGCCGGGTCCTCTCCGATACGCGTATTTT.

This clonotype was seen a handful of times. CDR3 region: CASTSRRGGRGVGELFF. The CDR3 nucleotides read TGTGCCAGCACCTCTCGTCGAGGCGGGAGGGGAGTCGGGGAGCTGTTTTTT. The genes are TRBV27 and TRBJ2-2, with 9 positions matching TRBD2. Trimming took 7 bases from V and 7 from J; bases not matched to a gene: 16. Germline V gives CDR1 MNHEY, CDR2 SMNVEV (reference sequence). This CDR3 has 17 residues.

There are a few counts of this clonotype. V and J are TRBV29-1 and TRBJ2-4; D may be TRBD2 (5 bases). The germline CDR1 and CDR2 sequences are SQVTM and ANQGSEA. The V gene lost 4 bases and the J gene lost 9 bases, with 16 bases spanning the gap. The CDR3 length is 13 residues. For the CDR3, the DNA is TGCAGCGTTGGAGTGGGAGCGGTGGGCATTCAGTACTTC. This gives the protein CSVGVGAVGIQYF.

The V call is TRBV20-1, the J call TRBJ2-7; 10 bases agree with TRBD2. Germline trimming cut 2 bases from V and 9 bases from J; bases unmatched to any gene: 10. The CDR3 contains 14 residues. The germline CDR1 and CDR2 sequences are DFQATT and SNEGSKA (reference sequence). The CDR3 loop reads CSARPSGSGLTQYF. The CDR3 DNA reads as TGCAGTGCTAGACCTAGCGGGAGTGGGTTAACGCAGTACTTC.

V gene TRBV7-2 combines with J gene TRBJ2-1; 7 nucleotides line up with TRBD2. V lost 5 bases and J lost 0; bases outside the gene matches: 7. This CDR3 has 16 residues. The germline CDR1 and CDR2 sequences are SGHTA and FQGNSA. This CDR3 reads CASSRGLGSSYNEQFF. CDR3 nucleotide sequence: TGTGCCAGCAGCCGAGGACTAGGGAGCTCCTACAATGAGCAGTTCTTC.

There are a few counts of this clonotype. The rearrangement uses TRBV15 and TRBJ2-1; perhaps TRBD2 as D (5 bases). The CDR3 consists of 17 residues. Germline CDR1 reads LNHNV; CDR2 reads YYDKDF (reference sequence). The germline V and J ends were trimmed by 0 bases and 4 bases, with 16 bases remaining between them. This chain's CDR3 is CATSRDSSAGYYNEQFF. CDR3 nucleotides: TGTGCCACCAGCAGAGATAGTTCGGCGGGCTATTACAATGAGCAGTTCTTC.

The rearrangement joins TRBV3-1 to TRBJ2-7; perhaps TRBD2 as D (5 bases). Trimming shortened V by 3 bases and J by 6 bases, and 15 bases separated the two germline ends. The CDR3 covers 14 residues. CDR1 and CDR2 (germline): LGHDT, YNNKEL (reference sequence). The DNA for the CDR3 is TGTGCCAGCAGCCAGGGGATAGGACTGGGCGAGCAGTACTTC. Encoded protein: CASSQGIGLGEQYF.

The chain couples TRBV12-3 or TRBV12-4 to TRBJ1-2, with TRBD1 identical over 8 bases. V shed 7 bases, J shed 2 bases, and the junction held 9 bases outside the gene matches. The CDR3 length is 15 residues. The CDR3 loop reads CASTALQGGNYGYTF. The CDR3 DNA follows: TGTGCCAGCACCGCACTACAGGGGGGAAACTATGGCTACACCTTC.

In its sample, this clonotype was seen many times. This rearrangement joins TRBV6-1 to TRBJ2-5, with D hard to call. In germline, CDR1 is MNHNS, CDR2 SASEGT. This CDR3 region has 12 residues. V shed 4 bases and J shed 5 bases, with 8 bases lying between them. CDR3 in DNA: TGTGCCAGCAGTGTAGCCCATGAGACCCAGTACTTC. Its translation: CASSVAHETQYF.

This clonotype came up a few times. The chain has TRBV5-1 and TRBJ2-1; 8 bases match TRBD2. The CDR3 has 14 amino acids. Trimming took 7 bases from V and 5 from J; bases not matched to a gene: 8. The germline gives CDR1 SGHRS, CDR2 YFSETQ. In nucleotides, the CDR3 is TGCGCCAGCGGAAGAAACGGGGGGGACAATGAGCAGTTCTTC. Protein: CASGRNGGDNEQFF.

The genes are TRBV7-8 and TRBJ2-1, with 8 bases matching TRBD1. Germline values: CDR1 SGHVS, CDR2 FQNEAQ. V shed 2 bases and J 3 bases; nucleotides not matched to a gene: 15. The CDR3 totals 19 residues. The DNA for the CDR3 is TGTGCCAGCAGCTTAAGACAGGGGTCCCCCTATAAGAACTACAATGAGCAGTTCTTC. It translates to CASSLRQGSPYKNYNEQFF.

This clonotype has just a few counts. This rearrangement joins TRBV29-1 to TRBJ2-7, with D perhaps TRBD2 (6 bases). The CDR3 runs 14 residues. Trimming took 0 bases from V and 2 from J, leaving 11 bases between them. The V gene's germline CDR1 is SQVTM and CDR2 ANQGSEA. The chain's CDR3 is CSVEERAGTYEQYF. As DNA, the CDR3 is TGCAGCGTTGAAGAGAGGGCGGGGACCTACGAGCAGTACTTC.

The V call is TRBV5-1, the J call TRBJ2-7, with D uncertain. The V end lost 4 bases, the J end lost 0 bases, and 8 bases lay between the germline ends. The CDR3 has 13 amino acids. Germline-derived CDR1 and CDR2 are SGHRS and YFSETQ. CDR3 sequence: CASSAWTSYEQYF. In DNA form, the CDR3 reads TGCGCCAGCAGCGCATGGACCTCCTACGAGCAGTACTTC.